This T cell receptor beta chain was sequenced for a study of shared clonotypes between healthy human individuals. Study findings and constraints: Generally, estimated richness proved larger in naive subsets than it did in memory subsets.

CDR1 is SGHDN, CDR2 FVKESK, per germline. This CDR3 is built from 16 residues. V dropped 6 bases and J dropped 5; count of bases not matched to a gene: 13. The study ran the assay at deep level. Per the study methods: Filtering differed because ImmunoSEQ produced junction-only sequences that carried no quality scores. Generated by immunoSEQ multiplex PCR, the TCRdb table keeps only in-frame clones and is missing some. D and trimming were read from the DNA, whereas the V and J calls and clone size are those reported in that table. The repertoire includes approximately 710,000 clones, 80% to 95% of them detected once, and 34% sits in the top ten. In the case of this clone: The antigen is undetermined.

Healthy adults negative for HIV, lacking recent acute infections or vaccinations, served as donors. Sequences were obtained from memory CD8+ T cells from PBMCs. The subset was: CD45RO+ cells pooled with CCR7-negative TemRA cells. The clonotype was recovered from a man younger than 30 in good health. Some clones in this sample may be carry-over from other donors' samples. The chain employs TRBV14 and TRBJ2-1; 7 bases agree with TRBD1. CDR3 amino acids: CASRRPPTGLDNEQFF. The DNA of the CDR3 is TGTGCCAGCAGGCGGCCCCCGACAGGGCTGGACAATGAGCAGTTCTTC.